A single sample is the source of the 8 T cell receptor beta chains below, sequenced in a study of blood T cell repertoires in COVID-19. This table comes from immunoSEQ multiplex PCR, and its TCRdb copy is limited to in-frame clones, with some not included. The sample has roughly 160,000 clones; roughly nine tenths are singletons. The sample taken for sequencing was peripheral blood. The receptors shown here come from a man aged 18 to 30 with acute or convalescent COVID-19.

The CDR3 coding sequence is TGTGCCAGCTCACGTCCCGGGGCAGGTAGCGGGTATACTGAAGCTTTCTTT. This codes for CASSRPGAGSGYTEAFF. The V gene is TRBV18, the J gene TRBJ1-1; the D gene is possibly TRBD1 (5 bases). This CDR3 spans 17 amino acids. CDR1 KGHSH and CDR2 LQKENI come from the germline V gene. V was trimmed by 4 bases and J by 5 bases, leaving 23 bases between them.

This clone was counted between two and nine times. The rearrangement joins TRBV19 to TRBJ2-1, with 8 positions matching TRBD1. CDR1 and CDR2 (germline): LNHDA, SQIVND (reference sequence). J lost 9 bases, V lost 5 bases, and 6 bases had no gene match. This CDR3 spans 13 amino acids. The CDR3 coding sequence is TGTGCCAGTAGTTCAAACAGGGGGTCTGAGCAGTTCTTC. This sequence encodes CASSSNRGSEQFF.

The chain has TRBV27 and TRBJ2-2, with D tentatively TRBD2 (6 bases). The CDR3 loop spans 15 amino acids. V was clipped by 3 bases and J by 6 bases, with 14 bases between them. The V gene's germline CDR1 is MNHEY and CDR2 SMNVEV (reference sequence). The CDR3 region is CASSLLLGGAGELFF. The CDR3 DNA reads TGTGCCAGCAGTTTGTTACTGGGGGGTGCCGGGGAGCTGTTTTTT.

The V call is TRBV10-3, the J call TRBJ1-1; 8 nucleotides align to TRBD1. CDR1 ENHRY and CDR2 SYGVKD come from the germline V gene. J gave up 5 bases and V 6 bases, and 8 bases lay outside the gene matches. This CDR3 has 14 amino acids. The CDR3 sequence is CAISPADRGTEAFF. The CDR3 DNA sequence: TGTGCCATCAGCCCCGCCGACAGGGGAACTGAAGCTTTCTTT.

This sequence joins TRBV19 and TRBJ2-7; 9 bases agree with TRBD1. V trimming: 9 bases; J trimming: 1 base; junction bases outside the gene matches: 1. Per germline, CDR1 LNHDA and CDR2 SQIVND (reference sequence). The CDR3 has 12 amino acids. CDR3 loop: CASGQGSYEQYF. Here the CDR3 DNA reads TGTGCCAGCGGACAGGGGTCCTACGAGCAGTACTTC. The full variable domain, with the rest looked up from reference TRBV19 and TRBJ2-7, is DGGITQSPKYLFRKEGQNVTLSCEQNLNHDAMYWYRQDPGQGLRLIYYSQIVNDFQKGDIAEGYSVSREKKESFPLTVTSAQKNPTAFYLCASGQGSYEQYFGPGTRLTVT.

The V call is TRBV7-3, the J call TRBJ1-2, with a tentative D call TRBD1 (5 bases). With 3 bases removed from V and 8 bases from J, the gap between germline ends came to 22 bases. Germline values: CDR1 SGHTA, CDR2 FQGTGA. The CDR3 loop spans 16 amino acids. The DNA of the CDR3 is TGTGCCAGCAGCTTGAGCGGGGGGGATCCAGTCTTAGGCTACACCTTC. The encoded protein is CASSLSGGDPVLGYTF.

The chain couples TRBV9 to TRBJ1-4, with D hard to call. There are 14 residues in the CDR3. The germline gives CDR1 SGDLS, CDR2 YYNGEE. V lost 3 bases and J lost 4, with 10 bases in between. CDR3 DNA: TGTGCCAGCAGCGAACAAAGTCATAATGAAAAACTGTTTTTT. Protein: CASSEQSHNEKLFF.

V and J are TRBV16 and TRBJ2-2, with D maybe TRBD2 (6 bases). The CDR3 contains 15 residues. The V gene lost 3 bases and the J gene lost 2 bases, with 10 bases spanning the gap. The germline V gene encodes CDR1 KGHSY and CDR2 FQNENV. CDR3 DNA: TGTGCCAGCAGCCAGGGGCGGGAAAACACCGGGGAGCTGTTTTTT. It specifies CASSQGRENTGELFF. Based on the CDR3 plus reference TRBV16 and TRBJ2-2, the full variable domain is GEEVAQTPKHLVRGEGQKAKLYCAPIKGHSYVFWYQQVLKNEFKFLISFQNENVFDETGMPKERFSAKCLPNSPCSLEIQATKLEDSAVYFCASSQGRENTGELFFGEGSRLTVL.